Listed below are T cell receptor beta chains from one sample, sequenced in a study of cytomegalovirus exposure and HLA in healthy donors. Repertoires were generated with immunoSEQ multiplex PCR, while TCRdb's copy carries only in-frame clones and drops some. Among around 200,000 clones listed, about 80% were seen once. Sequencing was done on a sample of PBMCs. Source of these receptors: a woman aged 55-70 years in good health and CMV-seropositive. CDR3s include the opening cysteine and the closing phenylalanine or tryptophan. The D gene is left open where the match is weak.

D gene: TRBD1; V gene: TRBV30; CDR3 protein: CAWTGTGAYEQYF
D gene: -; V gene: TRBV7-6; CDR3 protein: CASSLGLATLGYEQYF
D gene: TRBD1; V gene: TRBV29-1; CDR3 protein: CSGGQGGTEAFF
D gene: -; V gene: TRBV5-1; CDR3 protein: CASSLMRDTGELFF
D gene: TRBD1; V gene: TRBV7-8; CDR3 protein: CASSLALGTVEAFF
D gene: TRBD1; V gene: TRBV30; CDR3 protein: CAWTTGMVTEAFF
D gene: -; V gene: TRBV7-2; CDR3 protein: CASSLVVVETQYF
D gene: -; V gene: TRBV28; CDR3 protein: CASSWEIMNTEAFF
D gene: TRBD2; V gene: TRBV2; CDR3 protein: CASSATSGGARETQYF
D gene: TRBD1; V gene: TRBV5-1; CDR3 protein: CASSPPARGQGADTQYF
D gene: -; V gene: TRBV4-2; CDR3 protein: CASSLTRGIGYEQYF
D gene: -; V gene: TRBV4-3; CDR3 protein: CASSQESQGGRPQHF
D gene: -; V gene: TRBV28; CDR3 protein: CASSVNTNSNQPQHF
D gene: -; V gene: TRBV5-4; CDR3 protein: CASSPGLLSYNEQFF
D gene: -; V gene: TRBV5-4; CDR3 protein: CASSLRRGADAQYF
D gene: TRBD2; V gene: TRBV7-9; CDR3 protein: CASSSRLHSGSSYNEQFF
D gene: TRBD1; V gene: TRBV6-6; CDR3 protein: CASSTGQGDDEQFF
D gene: TRBD1; V gene: TRBV6-5; CDR3 protein: CASRTGANYGYTF
D gene: -; V gene: TRBV7-7; CDR3 protein: CASSLVQGPQETQYF
D gene: TRBD1; V gene: TRBV29-1; CDR3 protein: CSVEGQLYTEAFF
D gene: -; V gene: TRBV5-1; CDR3 protein: CASSLGSGTNTEAFF
D gene: -; V gene: TRBV7-2; CDR3 protein: CASSLASREQYF